This is a list of T cell receptor beta chains from one sample in a study of shared clonotypes between healthy human individuals. Clones were sequenced by immunoSEQ multiplex PCR, and TCRdb holds only the in-frame ones, with some missing. The sample has 2 million to 3 million clones, 90% to 95% seen once; the top ten hold approximately 0.35%. Sequencing was done on a sample of naive CD4+ T cells from PBMCs. The origin of the receptors is a man between 18 and 35 years old in good health. Some clones in this sample may be carry-over from other donors' samples. Each CDR3 is given with its conserved first and last residue. Some rows mark clone size as missing; the rest say once, few, many or name a class of expanded clone.

v_call	clone_size	cdr3_length	cdr3_aa
TRBV11-3	.	14	CASSPGQGAQPQHF
TRBV5-1	.	16	CASSLNRQPNTGELFF
TRBV6-1	.	15	CASRSGAWNTGELFF
TRBV6-6	.	14	CASSFGEANTEAFF
TRBV15	.	15	CATSRNLGGYYEQYF
TRBV28	.	12	CASTYGPGRAFF
TRBV11-2	.	14	CASSPRRGTGELFF
TRBV4-1	few	18	CASSQGAGGAPGNTEAFF
TRBV15	.	13	CATSRSIYQPQHF
TRBV19	.	15	CASSQQPGQNYEQYF
TRBV30	.	13	CAWSGGLSNEQFF
TRBV20-1	.	11	CSASVGQPQHF
TRBV7-2	.	15	CASTETGASTDTQYF
TRBV7-2	.	12	CASRREKETQYF
TRBV2	.	11	CASSEYETQYF
TRBV9	.	15	CASSVRPSGTDTQYF
TRBV7-6	.	14	CASSRGTAFNEQFF
TRBV27	.	15	CASSLNRDLNTEAFF
TRBV18	.	13	CASSPLGDYGYTF
TRBV18	.	15	CASSPNVAGAVEQYF
TRBV7-9	.	16	CASSKGVPDYAYEQYF
TRBV9	.	17	CASSPPERGMYTGELFF
TRBV19	.	13	CASSMGRGAEQFF
TRBV7-2	once	15	CASSRDRGRAVEQYF
TRBV18	once	17	CASSPRGQGATNEKLFF
TRBV5-5	.	14	CADRRGALDTEAFF
TRBV10-3	.	15	CAISFGDHSYNEQFF
TRBV7-2	.	16	CASSFNRGNGANVLTF
TRBV4-3	.	17	CASSRKTGVANTGELFF
TRBV7-2	.	13	CASSFNGNQPQHF
TRBV27	.	15	CASSLSGRATDTQYF
TRBV5-1	.	15	CASSPDRGPQETQYF
TRBV7-3	.	12	CASSPGGDTQYF
TRBV28	.	8	CASGGYTF
TRBV30	.	13	CAGRKGSSYEQYF
TRBV6-1	.	14	CASSLEGFGNTIYF
TRBV27	.	16	CASSRGPSTTYNEQFF
TRBV5-4	.	14	CASSLDRGTGELFF
TRBV5-1	.	14	CASSLRGAYTEAFF
TRBV7-2	.	15	CASSLGWQANYGYTF
TRBV5-5	once	15	CASSLGDSGANVLTF
TRBV7-8	.	18	CASSGGPRTGRMITEAFF
TRBV27	.	16	CASSPLLPGSTDTQYF
TRBV2	once	14	CASSERLADNEQFF
TRBV7-6	.	15	CASSLAQGARETQYF
TRBV28	once	15	CASSASGSGKNIQYF
TRBV18	.	14	CASSYGQSNYGYTF
TRBV7-9	.	14	CASSKREGGTEAFF
TRBV27	.	13	CASRWGQNYGYTF